Listed below are T cell receptor beta chains from one sample, sequenced in a study of OX40 agonist ivuxolimab in advanced cancers. Libraries were prepared by immunoSEQ multiplex PCR; TCRdb keeps only in-frame clonotypes and omits some of them. The table has 55,000 to 70,000 clones, about 80% seen once. The sample was CD4+ or CD8+ T cells sorted from blood, taken in a trial of the OX40 agonist ivuxolimab. These receptors originate from an adult with an advanced solid tumor such as melanoma, head and neck, liver or kidney cancer. Both conserved end residues are part of each CDR3. The D gene is left open where the match is weak. Expanded clones are given a class, and other clones once, few, many or no size at all.

j_call v_call clone_size d_call cdr3_aa cdr3_nt
TRBJ2-2 TRBV5-4 - - CASSGGARTTGELFF TGTGCCAGCAGCGGCGGGGCCAGAACTACCGGGGAGCTGTTTTTT
TRBJ2-5 TRBV27 - TRBD2 CASRVAGGHETQYF TGTGCCAGCAGGGTAGCGGGGGGCCACGAGACCCAGTACTTC
TRBJ2-5 TRBV6-6 - - CASSYSQFQETQYF TGTGCCAGCAGTTACAGTCAATTCCAAGAGACCCAGTACTTC
TRBJ2-1 TRBV11-2 - - CASSLGSIGQDEQFF TGTGCCAGCAGCTTAGGGAGTATCGGGCAAGATGAGCAGTTCTTC
TRBJ2-3 TRBV19 - - CASSMMSSTDTQYF TGTGCCAGTAGTATGATGTCTAGCACAGATACGCAGTATTTT
TRBJ1-1 TRBV29-1 - TRBD1 CSVVRPGTVNTEAFF TGCAGCGTCGTAAGGCCCGGGACAGTGAACACTGAAGCTTTCTTT
TRBJ2-5 TRBV4-1 - - CASSQGGGETQYF TGCGCCAGCAGCCAAGGCGGTGGTGAGACCCAGTACTTC
TRBJ1-5 TRBV7-9 - - CASSLVGGAGQPQHF TGTGCCAGCAGCTTAGTTGGGGGCGCGGGTCAGCCCCAGCATTTT
TRBJ1-6 TRBV28 - - CASSLEAQPLHF TGTGCCAGCAGTTTAGAGGCCCAACCCCTCCACTTT
TRBJ1-2 TRBV19 - TRBD1 CASSIGLLGQGNYGYTF TGTGCCAGTAGTATCGGTCTACTGGGACAGGGGAACTATGGCTACACCTTC
TRBJ2-1 TRBV6-5 - - CASSQVSGHEQFF TGTGCCAGCAGTCAAGTCTCTGGGCATGAGCAGTTCTTC
TRBJ2-2 TRBV5-1 few TRBD1 CASSLRTGGNTGELFF TGCGCCAGCAGCCTTAGGACAGGGGGGAACACCGGGGAGCTGTTTTTT
TRBJ2-7 TRBV5-1 - TRBD1 CASSATGDLSYEQYF TGCGCCAGCAGCGCGACAGGGGATCTCTCCTACGAGCAGTACTTC
TRBJ2-6 TRBV27 - TRBD1 CASSLETGAGANVLTF TGTGCCAGCAGTTTGGAAACAGGGGCTGGGGCCAACGTCCTGACTTTC
TRBJ2-1 TRBV27 - TRBD2 CASSLAGTSYNSYNEQFF TGTGCCAGCAGTTTAGCCGGGACTAGCTACAACTCCTACAATGAGCAGTTCTTC
TRBJ2-6 TRBV28 few TRBD1 CASTPQGKFFSGANVLTF TGTGCCAGCACCCCACAGGGGAAGTTTTTTTCTGGGGCCAACGTCCTGACTTTC
TRBJ1-2 TRBV6-1 - - CASSEGNRVLGGYTF TGTGCCAGCAGTGAAGGGAATAGGGTACTAGGGGGCTACACCTTC
TRBJ2-5 TRBV20-1 - - CSAVIGAGQYF TGCAGTGCGGTAATAGGGGCCGGGCAGTACTTC
TRBJ1-1 TRBV6-1 - - CASSEVRGSAEAFF TGTGCCAGCAGTGAAGTACGGGGATCGGCTGAAGCTTTCTTT
TRBJ2-1 TRBV28 - TRBD1 CASRDRDNEQFF TGTGCCAGCAGGGACAGGGACAATGAGCAGTTCTTC
TRBJ2-7 TRBV18 - - CASSPQGMVGASSYEQYF TGTGCCAGCTCACCACAGGGGATGGTGGGGGCCAGCTCCTACGAGCAGTACTTC
TRBJ1-2 TRBV27 - - CASSSPGLGAYGYTF TGTGCCAGCAGTTCTCCGGGTTTGGGGGCCTATGGCTACACCTTC
TRBJ2-5 TRBV6-1 once TRBD1 CASSATTGYIQETQYF TGTGCCAGCAGTGCAACGACAGGGTATATCCAAGAGACCCAGTACTTC
TRBJ1-2 TRBV19 once - CASRTPNYGYTF TGTGCCAGCAGGACACCCAACTATGGCTACACCTTC
TRBJ1-1 TRBV30 - - CAWRIGLDTEAFF TGTGCCTGGAGGATAGGGCTGGACACTGAAGCTTTCTTT
TRBJ1-5 TRBV6-5 - - CASRRGSGSQPQHF TGTGCCAGCAGGAGGGGATCGGGGAGTCAGCCCCAGCATTTT
TRBJ1-3 TRBV6-5 - TRBD1 CASSFQDRGVGNTIYF TGTGCCAGCAGTTTCCAGGACAGGGGGGTTGGAAACACCATATATTTT
TRBJ1-1 TRBV2 - - CASNGDKNTEAFF TGTGCCAGCAATGGGGACAAGAACACTGAAGCTTTCTTT
TRBJ2-5 TRBV13 few - CASSLDVGETQYF TGTGCCAGCAGCTTAGATGTGGGGGAGACCCAGTACTTC
TRBJ2-3 TRBV7-2 - TRBD2 CASSLRFRAGGEDTQYF TGTGCCAGCAGCTTACGTTTCCGGGCGGGGGGGGAAGATACGCAGTATTTT
TRBJ2-7 TRBV5-1 once - CASSIGTPQRYEQYF TGCGCCAGCAGCATAGGGACCCCACAACGCTACGAGCAGTACTTC
TRBJ2-3 TRBV9 - - CASTDRGGTQYF TGTGCCAGCACCGACCGGGGTGGAACGCAGTATTTT
TRBJ1-1 TRBV18 few - CASSPLNQNTEAFF TGTGCCAGCTCACCCCTTAATCAGAACACTGAAGCTTTCTTT
TRBJ2-3 TRBV2 - TRBD1 CASSGQGADTQYF TGTGCCAGCAGTGGTCAGGGGGCAGATACGCAGTATTTT
TRBJ2-1 TRBV30 - TRBD1 CAWRRAPGQGNNEQFF TGTGCCTGGAGGCGCGCTCCGGGACAGGGGAACAATGAGCAGTTCTTC
TRBJ2-1 TRBV7-6 - - CASSLGHEGNEQFF TGTGCCAGCAGCCTTGGCCATGAGGGCAATGAGCAGTTCTTC
TRBJ1-4 TRBV5-4 - - CASSLGPEKLFF TGTGCCAGCAGCTTGGGCCCTGAAAAACTGTTTTTT
TRBJ1-1 TRBV20-1 - - CSVFLNTEAFF TGCAGTGTGTTCCTGAACACTGAAGCTTTCTTT
TRBJ2-5 TRBV30 - TRBD2 CAWPGLAGLPQETQYF TGTGCCTGGCCAGGACTAGCGGGGCTCCCCCAAGAGACCCAGTACTTC
TRBJ2-7 TRBV18 - TRBD2 CASSPIGAGVADEQYF TGTGCCAGCTCACCAATCGGAGCGGGGGTAGCGGACGAGCAGTACTTC
TRBJ1-2 TRBV18 - - CASSPLSGDSGYTF TGTGCCAGCTCACCTTTGTCCGGGGATAGTGGCTACACCTTC
TRBJ2-2 TRBV19 - - CASNLGNTGELFF TGTGCCAGTAATTTGGGAAACACCGGGGAGCTGTTTTTT
TRBJ1-1 TRBV19 - TRBD1 CASRGQQNMNTEAFF TGTGCCAGCCGGGGACAGCAGAACATGAACACTGAAGCTTTCTTT
TRBJ1-3 TRBV7-6 - - CASTLGGSSGNTIYF TGTGCCAGCACGTTGGGCGGGAGCTCTGGAAACACCATATATTTT
TRBJ2-3 TRBV5-1 - - CASSLRPGPEDTQYF TGCGCCAGCAGCTTAAGGCCGGGGCCAGAGGATACGCAGTATTTT
TRBJ1-1 TRBV5-6 - TRBD1 CASSLGTGYENTEAFF TGTGCCAGCAGCCTCGGGACAGGGTATGAGAACACTGAAGCTTTCTTT
TRBJ1-3 TRBV5-1 - - CASTGDNSGNTIYF TGCGCCAGCACAGGTGACAACTCTGGAAACACCATATATTTT
TRBJ2-5 TRBV19 - TRBD1 CASSVTGGMGQETQYF TGTGCCAGTAGTGTTACAGGGGGCATGGGGCAAGAGACCCAGTACTTC
TRBJ2-3 TRBV4-2 - TRBD2 CASSQDAGTSGGAGTQYF TGTGCCAGCAGCCAAGATGCCGGGACTAGCGGGGGGGCTGGCACGCAGTATTTT
TRBJ2-3 TRBV28 - - CASSTKDTQYF TGTGCCAGCAGTACCAAAGATACGCAGTATTTT
TRBJ2-4 TRBV2 - - CASSEMGAFLSENIQYF TGTGCCAGCAGTGAAATGGGGGCATTTCTTTCGGAAAACATTCAGTACTTC
TRBJ2-2 TRBV4-1 - TRBD1 CASSQIGAGTGRTGELFF TGCGCCAGCAGCCAAATAGGGGCCGGGACAGGCCGTACCGGGGAGCTGTTTTTT
TRBJ2-6 TRBV7-6 - - CASSSYSGANVLTF TGTGCCAGCAGTTCCTACTCTGGGGCCAACGTCCTGACTTTC
TRBJ2-3 TRBV11-2 - - CASSLGGGQSPTDTQYF TGTGCCAGCAGCTTAGGGGGGGGACAGTCCCCCACAGATACGCAGTATTTT
TRBJ1-4 TRBV19 - TRBD1 CASSPQGGSTNEKLFF TGTGCCAGTAGTCCTCAGGGGGGCTCGACTAATGAAAAACTGTTTTTT
TRBJ2-1 TRBV30 - TRBD2 CAWGWGLAGASEQFF TGTGCCTGGGGCTGGGGACTAGCGGGGGCGAGTGAGCAGTTCTTC
TRBJ2-5 TRBV29-1 few - CSVEEAGAPIKTQYF TGCAGCGTTGAAGAGGCGGGGGCCCCTATAAAGACCCAGTACTTC
TRBJ1-2 TRBV10-3 - - CAISDRGENYGYTF TGTGCCATCAGTGACAGGGGTGAGAACTATGGCTACACCTTC
TRBJ2-7 TRBV6-7 - - CASSYLGVSYEQYF TGTGCCAGCAGTTACCTGGGGGTGAGCTACGAGCAGTACTTC